This TCR beta chain stems from a study of blood T cell repertoires in COVID-19. Seattle patient enrollment occurred during active infection, with longitudinal follow-up thereafter. In the authors' methods: Reference gene primer amplification in the assay estimated nucleated cell counts. Clones were sequenced by immunoSEQ multiplex PCR, and TCRdb holds only the in-frame ones, with some missing. That table furnishes V, J and clone size, whereas the DNA furnished D and trimming. The sample contains around 440,000 clones, approximately 89% of which appear only once. This CDR3 contains 21 residues. V and J are TRBV21-1 and TRBJ1-6; the listed D gene, TRBD1, was not tested against the DNA. TRBV21-1 is shown as a pseudogene. The clonotype originates from a woman between 50 and 59 years old with COVID-19, enrolled during active disease. Sequencing was performed on peripheral blood. CDR3 in DNA: TGTGCCAGCAGCAGCGAAAATTACCGGGACAGAAAAAGAGATTATAATTCACCCCTCCACTTT. Its translation: CASSSENYRDRKRDYNSPLHF.